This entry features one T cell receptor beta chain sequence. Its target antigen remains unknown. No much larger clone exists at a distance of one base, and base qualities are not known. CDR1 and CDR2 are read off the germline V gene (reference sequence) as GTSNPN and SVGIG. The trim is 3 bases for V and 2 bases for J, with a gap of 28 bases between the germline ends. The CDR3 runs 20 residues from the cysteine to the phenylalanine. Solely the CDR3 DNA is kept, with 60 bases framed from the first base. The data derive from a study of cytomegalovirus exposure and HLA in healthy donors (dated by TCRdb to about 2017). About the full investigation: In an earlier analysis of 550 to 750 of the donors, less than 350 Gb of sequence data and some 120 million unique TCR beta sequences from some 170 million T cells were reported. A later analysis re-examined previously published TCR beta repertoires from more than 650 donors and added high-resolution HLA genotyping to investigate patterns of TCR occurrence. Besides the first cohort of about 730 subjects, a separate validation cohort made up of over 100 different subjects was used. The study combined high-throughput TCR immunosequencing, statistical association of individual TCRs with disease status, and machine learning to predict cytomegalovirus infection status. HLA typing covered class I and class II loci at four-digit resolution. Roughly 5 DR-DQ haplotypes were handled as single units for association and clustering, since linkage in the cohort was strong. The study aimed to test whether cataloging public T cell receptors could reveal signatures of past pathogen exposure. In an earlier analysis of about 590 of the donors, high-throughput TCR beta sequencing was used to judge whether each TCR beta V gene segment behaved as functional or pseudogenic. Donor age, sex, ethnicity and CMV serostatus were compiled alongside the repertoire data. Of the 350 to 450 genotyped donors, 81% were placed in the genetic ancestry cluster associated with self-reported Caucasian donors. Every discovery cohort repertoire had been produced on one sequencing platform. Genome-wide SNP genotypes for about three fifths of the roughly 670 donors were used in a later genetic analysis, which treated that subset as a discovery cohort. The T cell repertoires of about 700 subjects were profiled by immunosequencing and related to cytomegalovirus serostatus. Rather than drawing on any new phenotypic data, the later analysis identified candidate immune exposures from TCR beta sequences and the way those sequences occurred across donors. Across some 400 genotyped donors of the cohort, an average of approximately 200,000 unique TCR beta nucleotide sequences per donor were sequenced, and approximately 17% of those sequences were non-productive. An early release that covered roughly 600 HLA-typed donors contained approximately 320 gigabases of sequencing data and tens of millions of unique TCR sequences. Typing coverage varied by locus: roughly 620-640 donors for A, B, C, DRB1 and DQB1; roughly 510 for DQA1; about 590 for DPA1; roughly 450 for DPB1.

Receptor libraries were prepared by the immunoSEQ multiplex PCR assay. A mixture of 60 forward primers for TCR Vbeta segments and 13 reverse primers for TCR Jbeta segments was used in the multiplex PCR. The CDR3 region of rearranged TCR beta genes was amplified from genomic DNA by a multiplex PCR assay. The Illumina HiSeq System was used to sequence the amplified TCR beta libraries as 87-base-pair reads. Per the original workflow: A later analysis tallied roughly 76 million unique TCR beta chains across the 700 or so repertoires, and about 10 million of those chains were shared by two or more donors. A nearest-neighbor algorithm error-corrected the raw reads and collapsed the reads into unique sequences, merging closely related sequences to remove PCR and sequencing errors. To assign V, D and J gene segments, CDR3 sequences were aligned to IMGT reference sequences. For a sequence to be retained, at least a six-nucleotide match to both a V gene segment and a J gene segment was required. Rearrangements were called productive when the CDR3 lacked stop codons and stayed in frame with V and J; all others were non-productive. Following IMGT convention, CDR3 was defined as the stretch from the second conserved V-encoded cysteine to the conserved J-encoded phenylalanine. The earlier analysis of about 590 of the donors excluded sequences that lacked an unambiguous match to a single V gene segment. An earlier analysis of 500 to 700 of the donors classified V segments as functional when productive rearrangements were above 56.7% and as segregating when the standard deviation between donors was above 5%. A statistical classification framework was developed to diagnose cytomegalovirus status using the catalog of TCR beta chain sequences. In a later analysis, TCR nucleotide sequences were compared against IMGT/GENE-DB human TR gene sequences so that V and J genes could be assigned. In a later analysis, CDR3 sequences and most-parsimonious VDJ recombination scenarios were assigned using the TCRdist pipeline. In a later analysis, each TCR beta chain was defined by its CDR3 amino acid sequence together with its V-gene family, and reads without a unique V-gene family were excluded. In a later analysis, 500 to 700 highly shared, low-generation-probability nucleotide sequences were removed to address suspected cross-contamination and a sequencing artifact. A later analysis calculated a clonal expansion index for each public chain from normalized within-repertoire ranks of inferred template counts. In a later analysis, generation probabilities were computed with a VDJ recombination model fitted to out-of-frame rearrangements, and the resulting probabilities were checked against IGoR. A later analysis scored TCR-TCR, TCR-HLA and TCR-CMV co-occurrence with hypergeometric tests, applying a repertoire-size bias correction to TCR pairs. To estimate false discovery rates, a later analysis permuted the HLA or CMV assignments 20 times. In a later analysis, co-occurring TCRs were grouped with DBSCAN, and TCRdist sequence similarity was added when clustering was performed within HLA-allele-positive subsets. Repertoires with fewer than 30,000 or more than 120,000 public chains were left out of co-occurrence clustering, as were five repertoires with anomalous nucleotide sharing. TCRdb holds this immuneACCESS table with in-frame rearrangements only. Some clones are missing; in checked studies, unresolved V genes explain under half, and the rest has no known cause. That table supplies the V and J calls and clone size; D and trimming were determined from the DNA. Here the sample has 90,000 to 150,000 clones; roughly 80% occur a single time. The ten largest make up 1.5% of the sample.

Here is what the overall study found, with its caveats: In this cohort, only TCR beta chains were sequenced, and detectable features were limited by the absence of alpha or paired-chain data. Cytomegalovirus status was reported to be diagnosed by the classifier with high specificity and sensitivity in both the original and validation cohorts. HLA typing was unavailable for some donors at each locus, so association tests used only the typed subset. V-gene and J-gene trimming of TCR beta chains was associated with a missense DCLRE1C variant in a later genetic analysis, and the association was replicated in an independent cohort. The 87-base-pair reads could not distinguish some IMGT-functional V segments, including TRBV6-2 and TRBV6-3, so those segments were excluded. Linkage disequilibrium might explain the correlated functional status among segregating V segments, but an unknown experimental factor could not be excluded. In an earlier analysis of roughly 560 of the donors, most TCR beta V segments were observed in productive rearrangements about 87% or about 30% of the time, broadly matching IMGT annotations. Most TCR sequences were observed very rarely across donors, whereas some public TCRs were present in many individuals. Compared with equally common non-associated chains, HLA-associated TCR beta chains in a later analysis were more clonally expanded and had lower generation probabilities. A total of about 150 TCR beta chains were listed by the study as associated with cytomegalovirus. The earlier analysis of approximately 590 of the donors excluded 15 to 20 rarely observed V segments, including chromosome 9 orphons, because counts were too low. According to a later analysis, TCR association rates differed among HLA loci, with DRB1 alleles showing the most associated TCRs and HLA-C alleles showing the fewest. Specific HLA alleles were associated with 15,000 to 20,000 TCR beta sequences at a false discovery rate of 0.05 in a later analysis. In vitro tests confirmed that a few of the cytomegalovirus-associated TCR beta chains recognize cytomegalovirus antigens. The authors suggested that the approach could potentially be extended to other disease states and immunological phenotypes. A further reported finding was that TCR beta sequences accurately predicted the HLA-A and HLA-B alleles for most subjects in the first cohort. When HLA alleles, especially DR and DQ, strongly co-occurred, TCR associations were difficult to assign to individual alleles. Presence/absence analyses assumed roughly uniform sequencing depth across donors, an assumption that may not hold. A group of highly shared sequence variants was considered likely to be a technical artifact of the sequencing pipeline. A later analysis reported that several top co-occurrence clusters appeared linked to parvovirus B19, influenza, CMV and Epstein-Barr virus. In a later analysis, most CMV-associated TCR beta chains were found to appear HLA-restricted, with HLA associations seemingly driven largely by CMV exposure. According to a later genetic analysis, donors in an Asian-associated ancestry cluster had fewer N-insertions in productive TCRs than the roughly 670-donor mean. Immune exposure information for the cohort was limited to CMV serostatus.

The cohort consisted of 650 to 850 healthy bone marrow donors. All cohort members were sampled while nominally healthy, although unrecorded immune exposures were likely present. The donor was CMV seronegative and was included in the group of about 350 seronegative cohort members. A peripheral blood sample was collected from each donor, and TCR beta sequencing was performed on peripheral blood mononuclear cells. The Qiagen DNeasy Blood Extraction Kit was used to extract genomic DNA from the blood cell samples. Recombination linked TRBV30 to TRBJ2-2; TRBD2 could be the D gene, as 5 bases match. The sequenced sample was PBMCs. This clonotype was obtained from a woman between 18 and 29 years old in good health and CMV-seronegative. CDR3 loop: CAWRAPWVATWSPNTGELFF. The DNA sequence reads TGTGCCTGGAGGGCCCCCTGGGTAGCGACGTGGTCTCCAAACACCGGGGAGCTGTTTTTT. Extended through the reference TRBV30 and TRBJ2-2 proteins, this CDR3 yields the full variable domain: SQTIHQWPATLVQPVGSPLSLECTVEGTSNPNLYWYRQAAGRGLQLLFYSVGIGQISSEVPQNLSASRPQDRQFILSSKKLLLSDSGFYLCAWRAPWVATWSPNTGELFFGEGSRLTVL.